In this sample, the clone carrying this TCR beta chain turned up a few times. The data were taken from a study of blood T cell repertoires in COVID-19. The method was immunoSEQ multiplex PCR; TCRdb's version includes in-frame clones alone and lacks a portion of them. The data contain roughly 140,000 clones, approximately 84% of them singletons. The germline CDR1 and CDR2 sequences are SEHNR and FQNEAQ (reference sequence). V was clipped by 9 bases and J by 5 bases; unmatched bases: 7. This CDR3 spans 13 amino acids. The receptor comes from a man between 45 and 60 years old in a cohort exposed to, infected with or recovered from COVID-19 (not recorded which). Sequencing was carried out using PBMCs or T cells enriched from blood (not recorded which). This chain joins TRBV7-9 and TRBJ1-1; 9 bases match TRBD1. CDR3 sequence: CASQQGARTEAFF. The CDR3 DNA reads as TGTGCCAGTCAACAGGGGGCTCGGACTGAAGCTTTCTTT.